This T cell receptor beta chain derives from a study of blood T cells in healthy people across ages. The germline V gene has CDR1 DFQATT and CDR2 SNEGSKA (reference sequence). This CDR3 comprises 12 residues. V was cut by 0 bases and J by 5 bases, with 8 bases left in between. This clonotype was seen at least ten times. With a J-beta primer mix and a sample-barcoded 5' primer, a second PCR ran roughly 7 to 11 cycles. Each CDR3 protein gets one entry after TCRdb re-called the 5' RACE reads with MiXCR. Among roughly 1.6 million distinct CDR3 sequences listed, roughly 32% were seen once. Sequencing input: blood. The clonotype originates from a woman under 40 in good health. This chain joins TRBV20-1 and TRBJ2-7; a possible D gene is TRBD1 (5 bases). The CDR3 DNA reads TGCAGTGCTAGAGATCAAGGGGACGAGCAGTACTTC. Its protein is CSARDQGDEQYF.